The sample holds a few counts of the clone carrying this T cell receptor (beta chain). What it binds is unknown. This record comes from a study of memory CD4+ T cells and cytomegalovirus serostatus. Study-wide results and limits: Suggested: most of the CMV-linked TCR signature lies in CD4+ memory cells. Of 164 reported CMV TCRbeta sequences, roughly 70 were found in memory CD4+ repertoires. Median bootstrapped AUC for CMV status was about 0.96 originally, just under 0.93 US-trained.

The V end lost 5 bases, the J end lost 7 bases, and 9 bases lay between the germline ends. The CDR3 length is 12 residues. Germline CDR1 SGHNT, CDR2 YENEEA. Single viable CD3+CD4+CD8-CD45RO+ cells were sorted as the memory CD4+ T cells. After thawing, CD4+ T cells were positively selected. Sequencing was performed with immunoSEQ multiplex PCR; in TCRdb, only in-frame clones are kept and a portion is missing. This table holds around 25,000 clones, about 78% found once. This TCR came from an adult in good health and CMV-seronegative. The gene calls are TRBV11-3 and TRBJ2-1; D is undetermined. Sequencing used memory CD4+ T cells from blood. CDR3 coding DNA: TGTGCCAGCAGCCCTCACTCAAATGAGCAGTTCTTC. Translated: CASSPHSNEQFF.